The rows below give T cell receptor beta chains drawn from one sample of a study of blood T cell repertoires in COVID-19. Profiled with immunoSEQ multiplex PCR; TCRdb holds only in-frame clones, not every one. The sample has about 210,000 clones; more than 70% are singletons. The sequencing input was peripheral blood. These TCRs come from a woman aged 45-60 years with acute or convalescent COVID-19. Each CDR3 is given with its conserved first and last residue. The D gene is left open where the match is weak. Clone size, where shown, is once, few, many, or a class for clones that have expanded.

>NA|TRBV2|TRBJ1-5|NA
TGTGCCAGCAGTAGAACAGGTCTTCGGCAGCCCCAGCATTTT
CASSRTGLRQPQHF
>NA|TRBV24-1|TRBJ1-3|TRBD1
TGTGCCACCAGTGATTCAGGGGGCTCCGGAAACACCATATATTTT
CATSDSGGSGNTIYF
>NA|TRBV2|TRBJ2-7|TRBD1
TGTGCCGTAGAGGACAGGGTCTACGAGCAGTACTTC
CAVEDRVYEQYF
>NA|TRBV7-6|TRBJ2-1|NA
TGTGCCAGCAGCTTAGGTGTAGTTAACAATGAGCAGTTCTTC
CASSLGVVNNEQFF
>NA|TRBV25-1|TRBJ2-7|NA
TGTGCCAGCAGTGGTCCTGGACTTTCCTCCTACGAGCAGTACTTC
CASSGPGLSSYEQYF
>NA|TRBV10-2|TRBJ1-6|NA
TGCGCCAGCAGCCGGGGGAGTAATTCACCCCTCCACTTT
CASSRGSNSPLHF
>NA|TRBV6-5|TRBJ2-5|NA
TGTGCCAGCAGTTACGACTGGGAGACCCAGTACTTC
CASSYDWETQYF
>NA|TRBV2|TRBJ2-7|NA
TGTGCCACCGCCTCAGACGAGCAGTACTTC
CATASDEQYF
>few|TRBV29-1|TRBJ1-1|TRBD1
TGCAGCGTTGCAGGGGGCCTCGCTGAAGCTTTCTTT
CSVAGGLAEAFF
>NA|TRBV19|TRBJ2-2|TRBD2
TGTGCCAGTAGTTCACTAGCGACTACCACCGGGGAGCTGTTTTTT
CASSSLATTTGELFF
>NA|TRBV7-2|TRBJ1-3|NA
TGTGCCAGCAGCTTAAGTCCACTAAACACCATATATTTT
CASSLSPLNTIYF
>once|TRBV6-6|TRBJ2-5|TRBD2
TGTGCCAGCAGTTACGTGGGACTAGACGGGGAGACCCAGTACTTC
CASSYVGLDGETQYF
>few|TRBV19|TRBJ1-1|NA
TGTGCCAGTAGTATAGACTCTAGGAACACTGAAGCTTTCTTT
CASSIDSRNTEAFF
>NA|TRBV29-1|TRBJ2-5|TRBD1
TGCAGCGCCAGGGGGCGGGAGACCCAGTACTTC
CSARGRETQYF
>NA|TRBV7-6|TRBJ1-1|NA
TGTGCCAGCAGCTTAAGTCCGGGGTTTAACACTGAAGCTTTCTTT
CASSLSPGFNTEAFF
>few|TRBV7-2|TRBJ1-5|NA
TGTGCCAGCAGTCCCCCTTATCAGCCCCAGCATTTT
CASSPPYQPQHF
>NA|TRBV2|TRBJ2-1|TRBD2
TGTGCCAGCAGTGAAGTCCTAACTAGCGGGAAAAACTACAATGAGCAGTTCTTC
CASSEVLTSGKNYNEQFF
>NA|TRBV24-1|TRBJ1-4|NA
TGTGCCACCAGTGATCCAAGGACAGCTGAAAAACTGTTTTTT
CATSDPRTAEKLFF
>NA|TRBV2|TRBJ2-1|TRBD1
TGTGCCAGCTTGACGGACAGGGGACTCTCCTACAATGAGCAGTTCTTC
CASLTDRGLSYNEQFF
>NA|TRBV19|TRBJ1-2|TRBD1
TGTGCCAGTAGTCCCGGGACAGGGGCCTATGGCTACACCTTC
CASSPGTGAYGYTF
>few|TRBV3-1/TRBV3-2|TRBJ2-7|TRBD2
TGTGCCAGCAGCCCCTGGGGGGCGGGAGGGCCGGGTAACGAGCAGTACTTC
CASSPWGAGGPGNEQYF
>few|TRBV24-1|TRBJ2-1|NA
TGTGCCACCAGTGATTTGAGAGGGAATGAGCAGTTCTTC
CATSDLRGNEQFF